The entry that follows covers one TCR beta chain sequence. These data originate in a study of blood T cell repertoires in COVID-19. On the study more broadly: Sources were T cells, B-cell-depleted T cells, or PBMCs; the material itself was cDNA or gDNA.

Some clones are missing from TCRdb's copy, which holds only in-frame ones; the method was immunoSEQ multiplex PCR. The sample has more than 45,000 clones; approximately 87% are singletons. Patients from Seattle were sampled longitudinally, starting during active infection. With V trimmed by 7 bases and J by 6 bases, 7 bases remained unmatched. The CDR3 length is 14 residues. The germline gives CDR1 MDHEN, CDR2 SYDVKM. Sequencing input: peripheral blood. The rearrangement joins TRBV28 to TRBJ2-1, with 9 bases identical to TRBD1. The TCR was taken from a woman aged 60-70 years with COVID-19, enrolled during active disease. The CDR3 DNA reads TGTGCCAGCACCCGGGACAGGGTCGTCAATGAGCAGTTCTTC. Its translation is CASTRDRVVNEQFF.